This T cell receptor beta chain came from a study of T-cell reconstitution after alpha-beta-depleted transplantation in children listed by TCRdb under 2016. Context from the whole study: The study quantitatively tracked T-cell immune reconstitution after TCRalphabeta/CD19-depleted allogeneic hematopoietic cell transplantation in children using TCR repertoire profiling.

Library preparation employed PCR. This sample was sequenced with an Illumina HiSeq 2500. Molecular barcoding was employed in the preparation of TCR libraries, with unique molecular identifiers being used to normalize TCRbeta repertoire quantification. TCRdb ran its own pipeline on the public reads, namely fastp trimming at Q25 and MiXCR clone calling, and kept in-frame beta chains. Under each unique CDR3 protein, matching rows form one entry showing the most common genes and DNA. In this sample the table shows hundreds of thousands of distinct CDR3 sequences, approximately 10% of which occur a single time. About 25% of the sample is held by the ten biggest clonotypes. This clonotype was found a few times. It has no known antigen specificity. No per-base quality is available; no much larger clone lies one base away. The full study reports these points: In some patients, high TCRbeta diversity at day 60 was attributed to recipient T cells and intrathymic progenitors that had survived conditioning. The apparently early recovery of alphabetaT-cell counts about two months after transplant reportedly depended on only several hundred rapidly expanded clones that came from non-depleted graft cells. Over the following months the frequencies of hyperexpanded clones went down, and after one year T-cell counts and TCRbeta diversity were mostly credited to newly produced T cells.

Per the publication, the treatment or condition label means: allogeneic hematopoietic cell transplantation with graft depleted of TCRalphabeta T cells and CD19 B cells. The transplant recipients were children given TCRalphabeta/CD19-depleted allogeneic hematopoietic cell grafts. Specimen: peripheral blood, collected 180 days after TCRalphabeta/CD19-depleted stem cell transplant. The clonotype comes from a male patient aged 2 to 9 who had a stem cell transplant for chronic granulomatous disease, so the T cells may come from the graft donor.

The CDR3 has the sequence CAWRQHGYTF. The DNA is as follows: TGTGCCTGGCGACAGCATGGCTACACCTTC. This chain is built from TRBV30 and TRBJ1-2; a tentative D call is TRBD1 (5 bases match). The V end loses 5 bases and the J end loses 6 bases, and a stretch of 7 bases separates them. Via the germline V gene (reference sequence), CDR1 is GTSNPN and CDR2 SVGIG. Counted from cysteine to phenylalanine, this CDR3 has 10 amino acids. Just the 30-base CDR3 DNA is kept, in frame starting at base 1.